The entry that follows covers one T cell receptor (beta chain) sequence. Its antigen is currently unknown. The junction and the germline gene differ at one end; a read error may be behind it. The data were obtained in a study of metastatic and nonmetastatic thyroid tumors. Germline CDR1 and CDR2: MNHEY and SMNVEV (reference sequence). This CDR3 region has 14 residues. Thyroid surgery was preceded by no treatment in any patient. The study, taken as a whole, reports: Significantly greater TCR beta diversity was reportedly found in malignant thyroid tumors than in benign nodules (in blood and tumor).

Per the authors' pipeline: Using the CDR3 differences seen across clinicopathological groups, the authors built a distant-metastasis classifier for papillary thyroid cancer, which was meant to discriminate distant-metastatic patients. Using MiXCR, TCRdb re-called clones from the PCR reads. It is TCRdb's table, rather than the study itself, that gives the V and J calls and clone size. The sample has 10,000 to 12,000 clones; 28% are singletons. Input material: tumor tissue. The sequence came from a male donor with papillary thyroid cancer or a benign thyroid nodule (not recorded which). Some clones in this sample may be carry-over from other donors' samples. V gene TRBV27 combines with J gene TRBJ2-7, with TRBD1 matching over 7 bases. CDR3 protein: CASSQTGTVYEQYF. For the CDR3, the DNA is TGTGCCAGCAGCCAAACCGGGACAGTCTACGAGCAATACTTC.